This T cell receptor (beta chain) was documented in a study of metastatic and nonmetastatic thyroid tumors (dated by TCRdb to between 2020 and 2021). With regard to the full study: Repertoires from peripheral blood and from tumor or nodule tissue samples of malignant and benign thyroid patients were compared.

The library was produced with PCR. Instrument on record: Illumina HiSeq 4000. The TCR beta-chain CDR3 region of each patient was profiled by high-throughput sequencing. The original pipeline was this. Drawing on CDR3 differences between clinicopathological groups, the researchers built a classifier meant to tell apart patients with distant-metastatic papillary thyroid cancer. The Shannon index was used to measure repertoire diversity, and the Morisita-Horn index was used to measure how similar tumor and blood repertoires were. TCRdb ran its own pipeline on the public reads, namely fastp trimming at Q25 and MiXCR clone calling, and kept in-frame beta chains. These V and J calls originate from TCRdb's pipeline instead of the authors' own analysis. The sample table shows 32,000 or so clones, and 15% to 20% are seen once. Of the sample, around an eighth falls within the top ten clones. None of the patients had been given any treatment before thyroid surgery. The study retrospectively analysed patient clinical samples collected from about 2012 to 2018 using T-cell receptor beta sequencing.

This clone was detected once. The antigen it recognizes is unknown. Per-base quality was not reported, and no clone a single base away is much larger than it. One read provides weak support. Broad study findings and their caveats: In both blood and tumor samples, TCR beta diversity was reported to be significantly higher in malignant tumors than in benign nodules.

The CDR1 and CDR2 encoded by the germline V gene are SGHRS and YFSETQ. At the junction V is shortened by 4 bases and J by 1 base, with 7 bases in between. There are 13 amino acids in the CDR3, from cysteine to phenylalanine inclusive. Only CDR3 DNA remains: 39 bases, in frame from the first base. Sequencing input: blood. This clonotype originated in a male donor with papillary thyroid cancer or a benign thyroid nodule (not recorded which). Some clones in this sample may be carry-over from other donors' samples. This receptor chain uses TRBV5-1 and TRBJ2-3, with the D gene not confidently named. The DNA reads TGCGCCAGCAGCACCCGGGGCACAGATACGCAGTATTTT. It translates as CASSTRGTDTQYF. The full variable domain, completed from the reference TRBV5-1 and TRBJ2-3 proteins outside the CDR3, reads KAGVTQTPRYLIKTRGQQVTLSCSPISGHRSVSWYQQTPGQGLQFLFEYFSETQRNKGNFPGRFSGRQFSNSRSEMNVSTLELGDSALYLCASSTRGTDTQYFGPGTRLTVL.